A selection of T cell receptor beta chains follows, all from one sample in a study of blood T cell repertoires in COVID-19. Profiled with immunoSEQ multiplex PCR; TCRdb holds only in-frame clones, not every one. The table lists around 130,000 clones, roughly four fifths of them singletons. The sequenced material came from peripheral blood. These receptors were obtained from a human donor in a cohort sampled during active COVID-19. CDR3s include the opening cysteine and the closing phenylalanine or tryptophan.

>TRBV25-1
CASSEYFGGQDPSYEQYF
>TRBV4-1
CASSQEIWGLAGDFGELFF
>TRBV5-4
CASSFDRGSGANVLTF
>TRBV4-1
CASSQDLGTGGSGANVLTF
>TRBV5-1
CASSSDRGDTGELFF
>TRBV28
CASSLLASGRLYEQYF
>TRBV28
CASSVSEDYTEAFF
>TRBV4-1
CASSQEGGLGNQPQHF
>TRBV6-6
CASSRVFGANVLTF
>TRBV24-1
CATSDYYRGRTYNSPLHF
>TRBV11-2
CASSPAAGEENYEQYF
>TRBV2
CASGTGGSGANVLTF
>TRBV7-6
CASSLVSGTTNEKLFF
>TRBV28
CASEDRSSYEQYF
>TRBV5-4
CASSLQGSSYNEQFF
>TRBV6-5
CASSPERARSPLHF
>TRBV6-5
CASTPGNENEKLFF
>TRBV6-2/TRBV6-3
CASSSLGLAGAGNEQFF
>TRBV18
CASSPGSGRSGGNEQFF
>TRBV7-9
CASSQPPTSGGLYEQYF
>TRBV6-2/TRBV6-3
CASSFTPTGKGNTEAFF
>TRBV12-5
CASGPGQLYEQYF
>TRBV30
CAWSVRRGANTEAFF
>TRBV15
CATSSLETGYNEQFF
>TRBV18
CASSRGQIYEQYF
>TRBV6-5
CASIPPGGGDQPQHF
>TRBV14
CASSLTGVSTDTQYF
>TRBV5-1
CASPRRGAGGTGELFF
>TRBV11-2
CASSLALGSSYEQYF
>TRBV19
CASSPPGNPYEQYF
>TRBV5-3
CARSLLAYAYEQYF
>TRBV19
CASSIVSGDEQYF
>TRBV10-3
CAISESDRGPGYGYTF
>TRBV7-8
CASSYGQGPYEQYF
>TRBV11-3
CASSGETVDRTITNTGELFF
>TRBV5-1
CASSYRTSGGTDTQYF
>TRBV5-1
CASSLTGNQPQHF
>TRBV19
CASSSGAATNEKLFF
>TRBV4-2
CASSQEIGEERTSYEQYF
>TRBV9
CASSASTGVGANVLTF
>TRBV28
CASSVRMGSGGEELFF
>TRBV11-3
CASSLDGTSKETQYF
>TRBV11-2
CASSSYAAPNTEAFF
>TRBV5-1
CASSLRPGAKYEQYF
>TRBV6-1
CASSEEGPHQPQHF
>TRBV5-4
CASSREGNQPQHF
>TRBV5-6
CASSEGSYNSPLHF
>TRBV30
CAWSPTRQGNQPQHF
>TRBV11-3
CASSPQGWQQYF
>TRBV5-1
CASSLSQNTEAFF
>TRBV24-1
CARREGAGEQFF
>TRBV11-2
CASSPYRGMAYEQYF
>TRBV6-1
CASSEAGGVNTEAFF
>TRBV7-9
CASSLAAGTSGRANEQFF